This is a list of T cell receptor beta chains from one sample in a study of neurological immune-mediated disorders. TCRdb reanalysed the 5' RACE reads using MiXCR and keeps one entry per CDR3 protein. The sample shows some 30,000 distinct CDR3 sequences, around 21% of them seen only once. Sequenced sample: PBMCs. Every receptor here comes from a woman in her sixties or seventies in good health. Each CDR3 is given with its conserved first and last residue. A D gene is named only where the DNA matches it firmly. Clone size is given for some rows only: seen once, a few or many times, or a class if the clone is expanded.

clone_size j_call d_call v_call cdr3_nt cdr3_aa
many TRBJ2-7 . TRBV7-2 TGTGCCAGCAGCTCCTGGCAGGGGCGGTACTTC CASSSWQGRYF
many TRBJ2-3 . TRBV5-1 TGCGCCAGCAGCACGGATCCTGGGGGGACGGCGCAGTATTTT CASSTDPGGTAQYF
many TRBJ1-5 . TRBV7-2 TGTGCCAGCAGCTTAGCGACCAATCAGCCCCAGCATTTT CASSLATNQPQHF
many TRBJ2-1 . TRBV20-1 TGCAGTGCTCTTGACGGATACAATGAGCAGTTCTTC CSALDGYNEQFF
many TRBJ2-2 TRBD2 TRBV29-1 TGCAGCGGTCAGACTAGCCTGAACACCGGGGAGCTGTTTTTT CSGQTSLNTGELFF
many TRBJ2-7 . TRBV20-1 TGCAGTGCTAGAGGACCCTACGAGCAGTACTTC CSARGPYEQYF
medium-sized TRBJ1-5 TRBD1 TRBV4-1 TGCGCCAGCAGCACACGGGACAGTTCCAATCAGCCCCAGCATTTT CASSTRDSSNQPQHF
. TRBJ2-1 TRBD1 TRBV7-9 TGTGCCAGCAGCTTAAGCCGGGACAGGTACACCAATGAGCAGTTCTTC CASSLSRDRYTNEQFF
. TRBJ1-6 . TRBV4-2 TGTGCCAACAGCCTGCGAGTAGGGAAAAATTCACCCCTCCACTTT CANSLRVGKNSPLHF
many TRBJ2-3 . TRBV5-1 TGCGCCAGCAGCCGGGACGTGGGGGGAGATACGCAGTATTTT CASSRDVGGDTQYF
many TRBJ1-1 . TRBV3-1 TGTGCCAGCAGCCGAAGGGGGGCGGTTGAAGCTTTCTTT CASSRRGAVEAFF
many TRBJ2-1 . TRBV5-1 TGCGCCAGCAGCTTGGACGGGAGAGAGTACAATGAGCAGTTCTTC CASSLDGREYNEQFF
. TRBJ2-3 . TRBV9 TGTGCCAGCCTAGCCCGCACAGATACGCAGTATTTT CASLARTDTQYF
. TRBJ2-7 TRBD1 TRBV11-2 TGTGCCAGCAGCTTAATAACCAGGACAGGATACGAGCAGTACTTC CASSLITRTGYEQYF
many TRBJ2-1 TRBD1 TRBV7-2 TGTGCCAGCAGCTCCGACAGGGGTATATACAATGAGCAGTTCTTC CASSSDRGIYNEQFF
many TRBJ2-1 . TRBV6-2/TRBV6-3 TGTGCCAGCAGTCCCCGGGGGACTGGGTACAATGAGCAGTTCTTC CASSPRGTGYNEQFF
few TRBJ2-7 . TRBV28 TGTGCCAGCAGTTTAAACAGGGAAGTCCACGAGCAGTACTTC CASSLNREVHEQYF
few TRBJ1-1 . TRBV30 TGTGCCTGGAGGGCTGGTAACACTGAAGCTTTCTTT CAWRAGNTEAFF
many TRBJ2-3 . TRBV5-1 TGCGCCACCTCACCGGGACTCCTGACAGATACGCAGTATTTT CATSPGLLTDTQYF
many TRBJ2-2 TRBD2 TRBV10-3 TGTGCCATCAGATCAGGGACTATCAACACCGGGGAGCTGTTTTTT CAIRSGTINTGELFF
many TRBJ1-1 . TRBV5-1 TGCGCCAGCAGCTTGGGGGCCAGTAACACTGAAGCTTTCTTT CASSLGASNTEAFF
many TRBJ2-7 . TRBV5-6 TGTGCCAGCAGCACCGGGACTTTGCAGTACTTC CASSTGTLQYF
many TRBJ1-2 TRBD1 TRBV5-6 TGTGCCAGCAGCTTGGGATGGGGACAGGATGGCTACACCTTC CASSLGWGQDGYTF
many TRBJ1-6 . TRBV9 TGTGCCAGCAGTGACGGCCCCGGGCCCCTCCACTTT CASSDGPGPLHF
many TRBJ2-7 . TRBV28 TGTGCCAGCAACCCAGGGGGGTTGACCTACGAGCAGTACTTC CASNPGGLTYEQYF
. TRBJ2-7 TRBD1 TRBV6-5 TGTGCCAGCAGTTACTCGATGACAGGGGGCGAAGCCGAGCAGTACTTC CASSYSMTGGEAEQYF
. TRBJ1-1 TRBD1 TRBV20-1 TGCAGTGCCGACAGGGATAACACTGAAGCCTTCTTT CSADRDNTEAFF
many TRBJ1-1 . TRBV18 TGTGCCAGCTCGAAGACGACGAACACTGAAGCTTTCTTT CASSKTTNTEAFF
many TRBJ2-1 TRBD1 TRBV7-8 TGTGCCAGCAGCTGGCCCCGACAGGGGGTAGGGGCTAGCACCTACAATGAGCAGTTCTTC CASSWPRQGVGASTYNEQFF
many TRBJ2-3 . TRBV28 TGTGCCAGCAGTTTACCCGACAGGACGGATACGCAGTATTTT CASSLPDRTDTQYF
many TRBJ2-1 TRBD2 TRBV20-1 TGCAGTGCTAGCATTCTTAGCGGGAGGGCTCCCTACAATGAGCAGTTCTTC CSASILSGRAPYNEQFF
. TRBJ2-1 TRBD2 TRBV7-8 TGTGCCAGCAGCCTTCCACCGGGACTAGCTTACCCCCCGGAGCAGTTCTTC CASSLPPGLAYPPEQFF
many TRBJ2-3 . TRBV5-1 TGCGCCAGCAGCTTGATCCCATATACTAGCACAGATACGCAGTATTTT CASSLIPYTSTDTQYF
many TRBJ2-2 . TRBV29-1 TGCAGCGTTGGGGACTCTCCCCGGGACACCGGGGAGCTGTTTTTT CSVGDSPRDTGELFF
many TRBJ2-2 TRBD2 TRBV7-3 TGTGCCAGCAGCTTTAATGGGGGGGCGAACACCGGGGAGCTGTTTTTT CASSFNGGANTGELFF
. TRBJ2-2 TRBD2 TRBV5-1 TGCGCCAGCAGCCCTTATGGGACTAGCGGGATTGGGGAGCTGCTTTTT CASSPYGTSGIGELLF
. TRBJ2-1 . TRBV12-3/TRBV12-4 TGTGCCAGCAGTTTTGGAGTACTAAGTGAGCAGTTCTTC CASSFGVLSEQFF
many TRBJ2-4 . TRBV28 TGTGCCAGCAGTTTAGACTTGGCCCTAGCCAAAAACATTCAGTACTTC CASSLDLALAKNIQYF
many TRBJ2-7 . TRBV6-2/TRBV6-3 TGTGCCAGCAGTTACGAGGCGGAACTCTACGAGCAGTACTTC CASSYEAELYEQYF
few TRBJ2-1 TRBD1 TRBV12-3/TRBV12-4 TGTGCCAGCAGTTATAGGACAGGGGAAGGTGATGAGCAGTTCTTC CASSYRTGEGDEQFF
. TRBJ2-3 TRBD2 TRBV13 TGTGCCAGCAGCCCCTCTCTAGCGGGAGTGGGGTCAGATACGCAGTATTTT CASSPSLAGVGSDTQYF
many TRBJ2-5 TRBD2 TRBV7-2 TGTGCCACCAGCTTATGGGACTACTGCCAAGAGACCCAGTACTTC CATSLWDYCQETQYF